This is a list of T cell receptor beta chains from one sample in a study of blood T cell repertoires in COVID-19. This table comes from immunoSEQ multiplex PCR, and its TCRdb copy is limited to in-frame clones, with some not included. Counted here are some 150,000 clones, roughly 86% occurring once; the ten biggest clones make up roughly 2%. The sequenced material came from peripheral blood. These receptors originate from a human donor in a cohort sampled during active COVID-19. CDR3s include the opening cysteine and the closing phenylalanine or tryptophan. A D gene is named only where the DNA matches it firmly. Some rows have no size entry. The others give once, few or many, or a class for an expanded clone.

>NA|TRBJ2-5|TRBV28|NA
CASRRGKGIRQETQYF
TGTGCCAGCAGGCGTGGAAAGGGGATTAGGCAAGAGACCCAGTACTTC
>NA|TRBJ1-4|TRBV29-1|NA
CSAILGGEKLFF
TGCAGCGCCATACTGGGAGGGGAAAAACTGTTTTTT
>NA|TRBJ2-1|TRBV4-1|NA
CASSQAGLPYNEQFF
TGCGCCAGCAGCCAAGCAGGGCTCCCCTACAATGAGCAGTTCTTC
>NA|TRBJ1-2|TRBV4-3|NA
CASSQKGSGYTF
TGCGCCAGCAGCCAAAAGGGGTCTGGCTACACCTTC
>NA|TRBJ2-2|TRBV7-8|NA
CASSYIPQGGHSTGELFF
TGTGCCAGCAGCTATATCCCACAAGGGGGACACAGCACCGGGGAGCTGTTTTTT
>TRBD2|TRBJ2-7|TRBV5-4|NA
CASSPGLAREHFYRFEQYF
TGTGCCAGCAGCCCGGGACTAGCGAGGGAGCATTTCTATAGGTTCGAGCAGTACTTC
>NA|TRBJ1-5|TRBV3-1/TRBV3-2|NA
CASSQDLTSNQPQHF
TGTGCCAGCAGCCAAGATCTAACGAGCAATCAGCCCCAGCATTTT
>TRBD2|TRBJ2-2|TRBV9|NA
CASSVLAGGRQTGELFF
TGTGCCAGCAGCGTTCTAGCGGGGGGGCGGCAGACCGGGGAGCTGTTTTTT
>NA|TRBJ2-3|TRBV30|NA
CAWSLGPDTQYF
TGTGCCTGGAGTTTGGGGCCAGATACGCAGTATTTT
>TRBD1|TRBJ1-2|TRBV27|NA
CASSPLGYGLGQGTGYTF
TGTGCCAGCAGTCCATTGGGATACGGTCTGGGACAGGGGACCGGCTACACCTTC
>TRBD1|TRBJ1-4|TRBV28|NA
CASSSRDRGYFNEKLFF
TGTGCCAGCAGTTCCCGGGACAGGGGCTACTTTAATGAAAAACTGTTTTTT
>TRBD2|TRBJ2-2|TRBV7-7|NA
CASSLETSGRAGNTGELFF
TGTGCTAGCAGCTTAGAAACTAGCGGGAGGGCCGGGAACACCGGGGAGCTGTTTTTT
>NA|TRBJ2-1|TRBV27|NA
CASKGRLGTGEQFF
TGTGCCAGCAAAGGGCGACTAGGGACGGGTGAGCAGTTCTTC
>NA|TRBJ1-6|TRBV28|NA
CASAGEGLSNSPLHF
TGTGCCAGCGCCGGGGAGGGCCTATCTAATTCACCCCTCCACTTT
>NA|TRBJ2-2|TRBV7-8|NA
CASSYGWGSASYGELFF
TGTGCCAGCAGCTACGGGTGGGGCAGCGCCTCGTACGGGGAGCTGTTTTTT
>NA|TRBJ2-3|TRBV6-2/TRBV6-3|NA
CASSYSRGNTDTQYF
TGTGCCAGCAGTTACTCCAGGGGTAACACAGATACGCAGTATTTT
>NA|TRBJ1-2|TRBV24-1|NA
CATSGRDINGYTF
TGTGCCACCAGTGGACGGGACATTAACGGCTACACCTTC
>TRBD1|TRBJ1-3|TRBV9|NA
CASSLRTGGTGNTIYF
TGTGCCAGCAGCCTACGGACAGGGGGCACTGGAAACACCATATATTTT
>NA|TRBJ1-4|TRBV5-1|NA
CASSWRAGNEKLFF
TGCGCCAGCAGCTGGAGGGCAGGGAATGAAAAACTGTTTTTT
>NA|TRBJ2-1|TRBV30|NA
CAWSVPGGWNEQFF
TGTGCCTGGAGTGTACCGGGGGGCTGGAATGAGCAGTTCTTC
>NA|TRBJ2-2|TRBV7-9|once
CASSLVFLTGELFF
TGTGCCAGCAGCTTAGTGTTCCTCACCGGGGAGCTGTTTTTT
>TRBD1|TRBJ2-7|TRBV5-1|NA
CASSFEQGIYYEQYF
TGCGCCAGCAGCTTCGAACAGGGGATCTACTACGAGCAGTACTTC
>NA|TRBJ2-5|TRBV24-1|NA
CATSDSGIGAWDF
TGTGCCACCAGTGATTCAGGGATAGGGGCGTGGGACTTC
>NA|TRBJ1-4|TRBV24-1|NA
CATSDPLTGKLFF
TGTGCCACCAGTGATCCCTTGACTGGAAAACTGTTTTTT
>NA|TRBJ2-3|TRBV7-2|NA
CASSLFETDTQYF
TGTGCCAGCAGCTTATTCGAGACAGATACGCAGTATTTT